This T cell receptor (beta chain) originates from a study of blood T cell repertoires in COVID-19. Study summary: The study drew acute and convalescent COVID-19 samples from the United States, Italy and Spain. Nucleic acid was either cDNA or gDNA, and it came from T cells, B-cell-depleted T cells, or PBMCs.

Original methodology: Amplification of reference gene primers was used by the study to estimate nucleated cell counts. Using immunoSEQ multiplex PCR, the repertoire was profiled, and TCRdb retains in-frame clones only, with some absent. From that table come the V and J calls and clone size; the DNA was used to work out D and trimming. Here the sample spans about 50,000 clones, 65% to 80% being singletons. In germline, CDR1 is LGHDT, CDR2 YNNKEL (reference sequence). There are 13 residues in the CDR3. V shed 6 bases and J 5 bases; nucleotides not matched to a gene: 6. The rearrangement uses TRBV3-1 (or the pseudogene TRBV3-2) and TRBJ2-7; 8 nucleotides align to TRBD1. The source material was peripheral blood. This TCR was sampled from a man between 65 and 85 years old with acute or convalescent COVID-19. Written as DNA, the CDR3 is TGTGCCAGCAGAAGACAGGGGATTGACGAGCAGTACTTC. Translation gives CASRRQGIDEQYF.